These 10 T cell receptor beta chains were all obtained from the same sample, sequenced in a study of CD8 T cells in ankylosing spondylitis. TCRdb analysed the 5' RACE reads with MiXCR anew, one entry per CDR3 protein. The table records roughly 130,000 distinct CDR3 sequences, approximately 6.8% of them present only once. The sequenced material came from blood, either unsorted or a sorted T cell fraction (not recorded which). The receptors shown here come from a male donor with ankylosing spondylitis or in good health (not recorded which).

The J gene is TRBJ1-6, the V gene TRBV20-1; possibly TRBD1 for D (6 bases). The germline gives CDR1 DFQATT, CDR2 SNEGSKA (reference sequence). Trimming shortened V by 2 bases and J by 1 base, and 9 bases separated the two germline ends. The CDR3 runs to 15 residues. CDR3 residues: CSARPGQSYNSPLHF. The CDR3 nucleotides read TGCAGTGCTAGACCGGGACAATCCTATAATTCACCCCTCCACTTT.

The sample holds many counts of this clonotype. The chain employs TRBV11-1 and TRBJ1-1; 10 bases agree with TRBD1. J was trimmed by 4 bases and V by 4 bases; bases with no gene match: 9. The CDR3 sequence is 16 residues long. Germline lookup yields CDR1 SGHAT and CDR2 FQDESV (reference sequence). The chain's CDR3 is CASSSWTGGRGTEAFF. CDR3 bases: TGTGCCAGCAGCTCTTGGACAGGGGGAAGGGGCACTGAAGCTTTCTTT.

The rearrangement links TRBV5-4 to TRBJ2-2, with 10 bases lining up with TRBD1. CDR1 is SGHNT, CDR2 YYREEE, per germline (reference sequence). The CDR3 totals 16 residues. V gave up 4 bases and J gave up 5 bases; unmatched junction bases: 8. DNA of the CDR3: TGTGCCAGCAGCGCCGACAGGGGGCGTATAACCGGGGAGCTGTTTTTT. Translating gives CASSADRGRITGELFF.

This clonotype has ten or more counts. The V and J genes are TRBV5-1 and TRBJ2-2, with 7 bases lining up with TRBD2. The CDR3 extends over 15 amino acids. Germline assignment: CDR1 SGHRS and CDR2 YFSETQ. Trimming at V came to 5 bases and at J to 2 bases, leaving 6 bases not matched to a gene. In DNA form, the CDR3 reads TGCGCCAGCAGTTTTAGCGGGCGAAACACCGGGGAGCTGTTTTTT. This encodes CASSFSGRNTGELFF.

This sequence joins TRBV7-3 and TRBJ2-1, with a weak D call TRBD2 (7 bases). Trimming shortened V by 2 bases and J by 3 bases, and 11 bases separated the two germline ends. CDR3 length equals 15 residues. From germline, CDR1 is SGHTA and CDR2 FQGTGA. This CDR3 reads CASSLRGGNYNEQFF. CDR3 in DNA: TGTGCCAGCAGCTTACGCGGGGGCAACTACAATGAGCAGTTCTTC. Combining the CDR3 with reference TRBV7-3 and TRBJ2-1 gives the whole variable domain GAGVSQTPSNKVTEKGKYVELRCDPISGHTALYWYRQSLGQGPEFLIYFQGTGAADDSGLPNDRFFAVRPEGSVSTLKIQRTERGDSAVYLCASSLRGGNYNEQFFGPGTRLTVL.

This clonotype was detected ten times or more. The genes are TRBV15 and TRBJ1-2; D uncertain. Per germline, CDR1 LNHNV and CDR2 YYDKDF (reference sequence). Trimming took 5 bases from V and 5 from J, leaving 6 bases between them. This CDR3 has 11 residues. The CDR3 region has the DNA TGTGCCACCAGCTACCTATATGGCTACACCTTC. This encodes CATSYLYGYTF.

This clonotype was detected ten times or more. The chain has TRBV7-2 and TRBJ2-3; TRBD2 matches 8 bases. Germline V gene data show CDR1 as SGHTA and CDR2 as FQGNSA. The V gene end was trimmed by 2 bases and the J gene end by 8 bases; junction bases not matched to a gene: 12. The CDR3 totals 16 residues. CDR3 loop: CASSLTSGGRYGTQYF. CDR3 nucleotides: TGTGCCAGCAGCTTAACAAGTGGCGGGAGGTACGGTACGCAGTATTTT. The whole variable domain, filled in from reference TRBV7-2 and TRBJ2-3, reads GAGVSQSPSNKVTEKGKDVELRCDPISGHTALYWYRQSLGQGLEFLIYFQGNSAPDKSGLPSDRFSAERTGGSVSTLTIQRTQQEDSAVYLCASSLTSGGRYGTQYFGPGTRLTVL.

This clonotype was detected many times. The chain couples TRBV5-1 to TRBJ1-2, with 7 bases aligning to TRBD1. V lost 5 bases to trimming and J lost 4 bases; unmatched junction nucleotides: 8. Germline CDR1 reads SGHRS; CDR2 reads YFSETQ. The CDR3 extends over 14 amino acids. CDR3 in DNA: TGCGCCAGCAGTCAGGGGGGCGAGGCCTATGGCTACACCTTC. Its translation is CASSQGGEAYGYTF.

The table lists this clonotype with many counts. This chain links TRBV5-1 with TRBJ2-3; D is unclear. The CDR3 loop spans 15 amino acids. Looked up from germline, CDR1 is SGHRS and CDR2 is YFSETQ. Trimming took 0 bases from V and 0 from J, leaving 8 bases between them. In DNA, the CDR3 is TGCGCCAGCAGCTTGGACCCGGAAAGCACAGATACGCAGTATTTT. Its translation: CASSLDPESTDTQYF.

This clonotype has a count of ten or more. The chain links TRBV7-3 to TRBJ2-1, with D unclear. Germline V gene data show CDR1 as SGHTA and CDR2 as FQGTGA. V lost 2 bases to trimming and J lost 2 bases, with 13 bases between them. This CDR3 has 16 amino acids. The CDR3 region is CASSLGLGIAYNEQFF. CDR3 coding DNA: TGTGCCAGCAGCTTAGGTTTAGGTATCGCCTACAATGAGCAGTTCTTC.